Following are 8 T cell receptor beta chains from one sample sequenced in a study of identical twins. TCRdb re-analysed the 5' RACE reads in MiXCR, keeping a single row per CDR3 protein. There are 350,000 to 600,000 distinct CDR3 sequences in the sample; 14% occur only once, and around 0.52% lies in the top ten. A further study also used this sample, focusing on yellow fever vaccine responses in identical twins.

Specimen: CD4+ T cells sorted from blood. These receptors were taken from a woman aged 18-30 years in good health.

The chain couples TRBV11-2 to TRBJ2-7; tentatively, D is TRBD1 (6 bases). V lost 0 bases to trimming and J lost 4 bases, with 13 bases between them. CDR1 SGHAT and CDR2 FQNNGV come from the germline V gene. CDR3 size: 15 residues. The CDR3 region is CASSLEGQPIYEQYF. CDR3 sequence (DNA): TGTGCCAGCAGCTTAGAAGGACAGCCTATTTACGAGCAGTACTTC.

The V call is TRBV6-2 or TRBV6-3, the J call TRBJ2-7; D unresolved. Germline CDR1 MNHEY, CDR2 SVGEGT. The V and J ends lost 7 bases and 3 bases respectively, with 13 bases between them. This CDR3 has 13 residues. The CDR3 bases are TGTGCCAGCAAATCTACCCGGAGCTACGAGCAGTACTTC. This codes for CASKSTRSYEQYF.

This clonotype was found a few times. The chain couples TRBV28 to TRBJ1-2; 7 bases agree with TRBD1. The V gene end was trimmed by 10 bases and the J gene end by 8 bases; junction bases not matched to a gene: 13. In germline, CDR1 is MDHEN, CDR2 SYDVKM. This CDR3 is built from 13 residues. The CDR3 sequence is CATTGAGSLGYTF. DNA of the CDR3: TGTGCCACCACAGGGGCTGGCTCACTGGGCTACACCTTC.

This clonotype was observed a few times. The genes are TRBV27 and TRBJ2-5; 11 bases agree with TRBD1. V dropped 6 bases and J dropped 5; count of bases not matched to a gene: 8. The V gene's germline CDR1 is MNHEY and CDR2 SMNVEV (reference sequence). This CDR3 region has 15 residues. The CDR3 nucleotides read TGTGCCAGCAGCGCCGGGACAGGGGGGCAGGAGACCCAGTACTTC. The encoded protein is CASSAGTGGQETQYF.

The rearrangement links TRBV24-1 to TRBJ2-3, with D tentatively TRBD2 (6 bases). This CDR3 contains 18 residues. Germline CDR1 is KGHDR and CDR2 is SFDVKD. V was shortened by 3 bases and J by 3 bases, with 21 bases between the two germline ends. The DNA for the CDR3 is TGTGCCACCAGTGATCCCTCGGGCGGGGAGACGGGAACAGATACGCAGTATTTT. It codes for CATSDPSGGETGTDTQYF.

This clonotype appeared a few times. This chain joins TRBV18 and TRBJ2-3; TRBD2 aligns across 7 bases. Germline V gives CDR1 KGHSH, CDR2 LQKENI. The CDR3 covers 17 residues. The junction had 11 bases not matched to a gene; V was cut back by 0 bases and J by 5 bases. The CDR3 sequence is CASSPPKAAGNIDTQYF. CDR3 nucleotide sequence: TGTGCCAGCTCACCACCCAAGGCAGCGGGGAATATAGATACGCAGTATTTT.

The chain recombines TRBV28 with TRBJ2-5; 12 positions agree with TRBD2. Trimming removed 7 bases from V and 2 bases from J; junction bases left unmatched: 5. CDR1 MDHEN and CDR2 SYDVKM come from the germline V gene. The CDR3 has 15 amino acids. The CDR3 sequence: CASKRGLAGQETQYF. The CDR3 DNA sequence: TGTGCCAGCAAACGAGGACTAGCGGGACAAGAGACCCAGTACTTC.

This chain links TRBV20-1 with TRBJ2-3; perhaps TRBD2 as D (6 bases). This CDR3 is 14 amino acids long. The V end was cut by 1 base, the J end by 0 bases, with 8 bases between. Germline V gene sequence: CDR1 DFQATT, CDR2 SNEGSKA (reference sequence). CDR3 DNA sequence: TGCAGTGCTAGAGTCGGGGGAAGCACAGATACGCAGTATTTT. Translated, it gives CSARVGGSTDTQYF.